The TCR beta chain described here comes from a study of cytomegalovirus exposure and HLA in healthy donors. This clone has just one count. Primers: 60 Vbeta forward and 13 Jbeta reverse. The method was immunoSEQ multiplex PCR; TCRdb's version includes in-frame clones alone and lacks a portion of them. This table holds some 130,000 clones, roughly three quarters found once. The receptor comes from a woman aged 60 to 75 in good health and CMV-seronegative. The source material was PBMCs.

The CDR3 region has the DNA TGTGCCACCAGCGCCCGGGACAGGGGAACAGATACGCAGTATTTT. Amino acid sequence: CATSARDRGTDTQYF. The chain has TRBV15 and TRBJ2-3, with TRBD1 identical over 10 bases. Trimming took 5 bases from V and 3 from J; bases not matched to a gene: 5. Germline assignment: CDR1 LNHNV and CDR2 YYDKDF (reference sequence). The CDR3 is 15 amino acids.